The rows below give T cell receptor beta chains drawn from one sample of a study of control samples from healthy donors and cancer patients. The protocol was immunoSEQ multiplex PCR, while the TCRdb copy is restricted to in-frame clones and leaves out a portion. The data hold about 50,000 clones, with more than 90% observed a single time. The sample taken for sequencing was PBMCs. The receptors derive from a man aged 30 to 39 with colorectal cancer. The CDR3 runs from the conserved cysteine through the conserved F or W. A D gene is named only where the DNA matches it firmly. Not every row has a clone size; where given, it reads once, few, many or a size class.

j_call	v_call	clone_size	d_call	cdr3_nt	cdr3_aa
TRBJ2-1	TRBV11-2	.	TRBD1	TGTGCCAGCAGCTTCCCACAGGGGGCGGAGAATGAGCAGTTCTTC	CASSFPQGAENEQFF
TRBJ2-2	TRBV5-1	.	.	TGCGCCAGCAGCAGGAAGACAGGTGACGGGGAGCTGTTTTTT	CASSRKTGDGELFF
TRBJ2-5	TRBV3-1/TRBV3-2	.	TRBD1	TGTGCCAGCAGCCAAGGGACAGGGGATCAAGAGACCCAGTACTTC	CASSQGTGDQETQYF
TRBJ1-5	TRBV19	.	.	TGTGCCAGTAGTATAGGGGACCGGGCGGGTCAGCCCCAGCATTTT	CASSIGDRAGQPQHF
TRBJ1-2	TRBV7-9	.	.	TGTGCCAGCAGCTTACCCATACAGGCCGCTAACTATGGCTACACCTTC	CASSLPIQAANYGYTF
TRBJ2-1	TRBV11-3	.	TRBD2	TGTGCCAGCAGCTTATTATCCGGGGGGGCAGGGGAGCAGTTCTTC	CASSLLSGGAGEQFF
TRBJ1-5	TRBV7-9	.	.	TGTGCCAGCAGCTTAGAATTGGGGCCCCAGCATTTT	CASSLELGPQHF
TRBJ1-5	TRBV10-3	once	.	TGTGCCATCCGCAAGGAGGGGCCCAATCAGCCCCAGCATTTT	CAIRKEGPNQPQHF
TRBJ1-2	TRBV18	.	TRBD1	TGTGCCAGCTCACCACGGTTGACAGGGCGGTGGGGCTACACCTTC	CASSPRLTGRWGYTF
TRBJ1-4	TRBV6-2/TRBV6-3	.	.	TGTGCCAGCAGTTTTCGGCCCCGTGAAAAACTGTTTTTT	CASSFRPREKLFF
TRBJ2-5	TRBV7-9	.	.	TGTGCCAGCAGCTTAGTTGGGGAGACCCAGTACTTC	CASSLVGETQYF
TRBJ1-1	TRBV9	.	.	TGTGCCAGCAGCGTAGGAATGAACACTGAAGCTTTCTTT	CASSVGMNTEAFF